Listed here is a single T cell receptor (beta chain). The CDR3 contains 15 residues. The germline V gene has CDR1 SGHRS and CDR2 YFSETQ. V was cut by 4 bases and J by 0 bases, with 13 bases left in between. These data are taken from a study of shared clonotypes between healthy human individuals. Deep-level settings were used for running the assay. The table came from immunoSEQ multiplex PCR; TCRdb's copy has only in-frame clones and leaves some out. The table includes about 1.5 million clones, around 98% detected once. Every donor was a Caucasian adult from Nashville, Tennessee. Division of CD4+ cells produced a CD45RA+ naive subset and a CD45RA-negative memory subset.

The sequenced material came from naive CD4+ T cells sorted from blood. This sample's subset: CD45RA+ positively selected. The sequence was collected from a man aged 25-45 years in good health. The chain combines TRBV5-1 with TRBJ1-1; possible D gene TRBD1, 5 bases. DNA of the CDR3: TGCGCCAGCAGCACAACGGGACGGGTGAACACTGAAGCTTTCTTT. Its protein product is CASSTTGRVNTEAFF.